Shown below are 21 T cell receptor beta chains from a single sample sequenced in a study of early T cells in non-severe SARS-CoV-2 infection. MiXCR was run by TCRdb on the 5' RACE reads, yielding one entry per CDR3 protein. The data hold 110,000 or so distinct CDR3 sequences, with about an eighth observed a single time. Sample: whole blood. The receptors derive from an adult who was a healthcare worker with PCR-confirmed SARS-CoV-2 infection or an uninfected control (not recorded which).

This clonotype came up a few times. CDR3 nucleotide sequence: TGTGCCAGCAGCTTGTCTCCCGCCTTCACAGGAAACACCATATATTTT. Amino acid sequence: CASSLSPAFTGNTIYF. The genes are TRBV5-8 and TRBJ1-3; D unresolved. V lost 1 base and J lost 4, with 15 bases in between. The germline V gene has CDR1 SGHTS and CDR2 YDEGEE. This CDR3 is built from 16 residues.

This sequence joins TRBV28 and TRBJ2-7, with D possibly matching TRBD1 (7 bases). The CDR3 consists of 13 residues. CDR1 MDHEN and CDR2 SYDVKM come from the germline V gene. Trimming shortened V by 8 bases and J by 2 bases, and 13 bases separated the two germline ends. The CDR3 reads CASQEGQPYEQYF. The CDR3 DNA sequence: TGTGCCAGCCAGGAGGGACAGCCCTACGAGCAGTACTTC. The whole variable domain, filled in from reference TRBV28 and TRBJ2-7, reads DVKVTQSSRYLVKRTGEKVFLECVQDMDHENMFWYRQDPGLGLRLIYFSYDVKMKEKGDIPEGYSVSREKKERFSLILESASTNQTSMYLCASQEGQPYEQYFGPGTRLTVT.

In this sample, this clonotype turned up a few times. V gene TRBV5-1 combines with J gene TRBJ2-5; D is undetermined. From germline, CDR1 is SGHRS and CDR2 YFSETQ. V dropped 0 bases and J dropped 2 bases, with 8 bases sitting between them. CDR3 length: 14 residues. The CDR3 spells CASSLEGPQETQYF. CDR3 DNA: TGCGCCAGCAGCTTGGAGGGCCCTCAAGAGACCCAGTACTTC.

This clonotype was detected a few times. This rearrangement joins TRBV2 to TRBJ2-7; tentatively, D is TRBD2 (6 bases). V was clipped by 1 base and J by 2 bases, with 12 bases between them. Germline V lookup: CDR1 SNHLY, CDR2 FYNNEI. This CDR3 has 15 amino acids. The CDR3 coding sequence is TGTGCCAGCAGTGAAGGCGGAGGGTCCACCTACGAGCAGTACTTC. Protein product: CASSEGGGSTYEQYF.

The chain carries TRBV7-9 and TRBJ2-5; TRBD2 matches at 7 bases. The CDR3 length is 14 residues. In germline, CDR1 is SEHNR, CDR2 FQNEAQ (reference sequence). V was clipped by 4 bases and J by 7 bases; unmatched bases: 9. CDR3 sequence (DNA): TGTGCCAGCAGCTGGGACCCCTCGGGGGGGACCCAGTACTTC. Protein: CASSWDPSGGTQYF.

This clonotype has just a few counts. The chain is built from TRBV19 and TRBJ2-1; 10 positions agree with TRBD2. The CDR3 totals 16 residues. Trimming cost V 4 bases and J 6 bases; bases outside gene matches: 9. CDR1 LNHDA and CDR2 SQIVND come from the germline V gene (reference sequence). The CDR3 nucleotides read TGTGCCAGTAGTAATACCCTAGCGGGAGTGGGCAATGAGCAGTTCTTC. Its protein is CASSNTLAGVGNEQFF.

This clonotype was observed a handful of times. The chain combines TRBV20-1 with TRBJ2-4; D gene unclear. Germline V gene sequence: CDR1 DFQATT, CDR2 SNEGSKA (reference sequence). The CDR3 spans 15 residues. The V gene lost 1 base and the J gene lost 2 bases, with 12 bases spanning the gap. DNA for the CDR3: TGCAGTGCTAGAGTGCCCAGTTCACCCAAAAACATTCAGTACTTC. This encodes CSARVPSSPKNIQYF.

The J gene is TRBJ1-2, the V gene TRBV10-2, with TRBD1 matching over 8 bases. The junction had 3 bases not matched to a gene; V was cut back by 0 bases and J by 3 bases. CDR1 WSHSY and CDR2 SAAADI come from the germline V gene. The CDR3 extends over 15 amino acids. As DNA, the CDR3 is TGCGCCAGCAGTGAGTCGGCAGGGGGCGACTATGGCTACACCTTC. Protein sequence: CASSESAGGDYGYTF.

This clonotype was seen ten or more times. The rearrangement links TRBV27 to TRBJ2-3; D is perhaps TRBD2 (6 bases). CDR1 is MNHEY, CDR2 SMNVEV, per germline (reference sequence). The CDR3 has 16 amino acids. Trimming removed 5 bases at V and 4 bases at J, with 19 bases between. The CDR3 sequence: CASSSGTSDFADTQYF. In nucleotides, the CDR3 is TGTGCCAGCAGTAGTGGGACTTCCGATTTCGCAGATACGCAGTATTTT.

This clonotype showed up just a few times. V is TRBV5-1 and J is TRBJ2-3, with D tentatively TRBD1 (6 bases). In germline, CDR1 is SGHRS, CDR2 YFSETQ. Deletions cut 4 bases from V and 10 bases from J, with 25 bases between. The CDR3 sequence is 16 residues long. The CDR3 coding sequence is TGCGCCAGCAGCCAGGCAGGGGCTCAACAGGTCGGGGCGCAGTATTTT. This gives the protein CASSQAGAQQVGAQYF.

Comments on this clonotype: The CDR3 ends on some other residue instead of the conserved phenylalanine or tryptophan, so this is likely a read error. The V gene is TRBV11-2, the J gene TRBJ1-4; no firm D call. V lost 6 bases and J 3 bases, leaving 5 bases between the germline ends. CDR1 and CDR2 from the germline V gene are SGHAT and FQNNGV. The CDR3 extends over 12 amino acids. The CDR3 here is CASSGANEKLFI. CDR3 nucleotide sequence: TGTGCCAGCAGTGGAGCTAATGAAAAACTGTTTATT.

Comment on this clonotype: The germline gene is not matched at one end of the junction; a read error may be the cause. The chain recombines TRBV24-1 with TRBJ2-6; TRBD2 is a possible D gene (6 bases). The length of the CDR3 is 16 residues. Germline V gene data show CDR1 as KGHDR and CDR2 as SFDVKD. CDR3 DNA: TGTGCCACCAGTGACCGAACTAGCTCTGGGGCCAACATCCTGACTTTC. Residues: CATSDRTSSGANILTF.

In this sample, this clonotype turned up a few times. This chain uses TRBV18 with TRBJ1-2, with D possibly TRBD1 on 5 matching bases. The CDR3 spans 14 residues. The V gene's germline CDR1 is KGHSH and CDR2 LQKENI. With 3 bases removed from V and 3 bases from J, the gap between germline ends came to 11 bases. Here the CDR3 DNA reads TGTGCCAGCTCACCCTTACAGGTCGACTATGGCTACACCTTC. Translation gives CASSPLQVDYGYTF.

About this clonotype: No conserved phenylalanine or tryptophan ends this CDR3, so it is likely a read error. The V gene is TRBV6-1, the J gene TRBJ2-3, with TRBD2 matching over 10 bases. The CDR3 sequence is 17 residues long. V shed 1 base, J shed 1 base, and the junction held 5 bases outside the gene matches. The germline gives CDR1 MNHNS, CDR2 SASEGT. CDR3 coding DNA: TGTGCCAGCAGTGAAGTAGCTAGCGGGAGAGGCACAGATACGCAGTATTTA. Translating it yields CASSEVASGRGTDTQYL.

The CDR3 region is CASSVDSDYGYTF. CDR3 coding DNA: TGTGCCAGCAGCGTAGACAGTGACTATGGCTACACCTTC. The rearrangement uses TRBV9 and TRBJ1-2; D remains unclear. The CDR3 contains 13 residues. Trimming took 0 bases from V and 3 from J, leaving 6 bases between them. Looked up from germline, CDR1 is SGDLS and CDR2 is YYNGEE.

This chain connects TRBV19 to TRBJ1-1; 8 bases are shared with TRBD1. The V segment lost 6 bases and the J segment 4 bases; nucleotides outside the gene matches: 7. This CDR3 is 14 amino acids long. Germline V gene lookup returns CDR1 LNHDA and CDR2 SQIVND (reference sequence). CDR3 protein: CASRVRGPGTEAFF. The CDR3 DNA reads as TGTGCCAGTAGGGTCAGGGGGCCGGGCACTGAAGCTTTCTTT.

This clonotype was recorded a few times. J is TRBJ2-7 and V is TRBV5-1, with D possibly being TRBD2 (6 bases). Germline V CDR1 and CDR2: SGHRS, YFSETQ. Trimming removed 4 bases at V and 2 bases at J, with 16 bases between. The CDR3 is 15 amino acids. CDR3: CASSPGGGTAYEQYF. CDR3 DNA: TGCGCCAGCAGCCCTGGAGGCGGGACCGCCTACGAGCAGTACTTC.

This chain connects TRBV19 to TRBJ2-4; TRBD1 might be the D (5 bases). This CDR3 has 17 amino acids. Germline V gene lookup returns CDR1 LNHDA and CDR2 SQIVND (reference sequence). The V and J ends lost 6 bases and 0 bases respectively, with 18 bases between them. This chain's CDR3 is CASSDLKGILAKNIQYF. The CDR3 DNA is TGTGCCAGTAGCGACTTAAAGGGGATACTAGCCAAAAACATTCAGTACTTC.

This rearrangement joins TRBV12-3 or TRBV12-4 to TRBJ2-5; 7 nucleotides align to TRBD1. V was pared by 5 bases and J by 9 bases, with 15 bases of the junction left unmatched. CDR3 length: 15 residues. The CDR3 is CASSRAGGNALAQYF. CDR3 DNA: TGTGCCAGCAGTAGAGCAGGGGGAAACGCGTTGGCCCAGTACTTC.

This clonotype was counted many times. This rearrangement joins TRBV7-8 to TRBJ1-6, with unresolved D. Germline V lookup: CDR1 SGHVS, CDR2 FQNEAQ. CDR3 length: 17 amino acids. Deletions cut 1 base from V and 5 bases from J, with 15 bases between. Here the CDR3 reads CASSLDSWSVHNSPLHF. In DNA, the CDR3 is TGTGCCAGCAGCTTAGATAGCTGGAGTGTCCATAATTCACCCCTCCACTTT.

J is TRBJ1-1 and V is TRBV29-1; 8 bases are a match to TRBD1. This CDR3 has 15 residues. Germline-derived CDR1 and CDR2 are SQVTM and ANQGSEA. V lost 4 bases to trimming and J lost 0 bases; unmatched junction nucleotides: 7. For the CDR3, the DNA is TGCAGCGTTGTAACCGACAGGGGTTTGAACACTGAAGCTTTCTTT. This codes for CSVVTDRGLNTEAFF.